This T cell receptor (beta chain) was sequenced for a study of blood T cell repertoires in COVID-19. Study at large: The United States, Italy and Spain supplied acute and convalescent COVID-19 samples.

The data were produced by immunoSEQ multiplex PCR, yet TCRdb's version contains in-frame clones alone and is incomplete. Of some 64,000 clones listed, over 60% are singletons. V trimming: 4 bases; J trimming: 4 bases; junction bases outside the gene matches: 3. Germline CDR1 reads MNHEY; CDR2 reads SMNVEV (reference sequence). CDR3 length equals 13 residues. The Seattle patients, enrolled during active infection, were followed longitudinally. The material sequenced was peripheral blood. The rearrangement links TRBV27 to TRBJ2-5, with TRBD2 identical over 7 bases. The sequence derives from a woman aged 70-85 years with COVID-19, enrolled during active disease. The CDR3 sequence is CASSSRGVETQYF. The CDR3 nucleotides read TGTGCCAGCAGTTCACGGGGGGTAGAGACCCAGTACTTC.